This record looks at one TCR beta chain sequence and its context. Its antigen is currently unknown. The sample is drawn from a study of monozygotic twins with inflammatory bowel disease. A total RNA quantity of roughly 3,300 ng went into each TCR library. TCRdb re-called the 5' RACE reads; one entry per CDR3 protein, DNA not given. The sample data list 200,000 to 250,000 distinct CDR3 sequences. Study results and limitations: Telling different T cell subtypes apart from each other was not possible. IBD patients displayed reduced TCRbeta diversity (inverse Simpson) when set against healthy co-twins.

Material: blood. The TCR was taken from a human donor with ulcerative colitis or Crohn's disease, or a healthy co-twin of an affected twin (not recorded which).

The CDR3 loop reads CASSGRINTEAFF. The rearrangement links TRBV5-1 to TRBJ1-1. CDR3 length: 13 amino acids. The germline V gene has CDR1 SGHRS and CDR2 YFSETQ. The full variable domain, its missing parts supplied by reference TRBV5-1 and TRBJ1-1, is KAGVTQTPRYLIKTRGQQVTLSCSPISGHRSVSWYQQTPGQGLQFLFEYFSETQRNKGNFPGRFSGRQFSNSRSEMNVSTLELGDSALYLCASSGRINTEAFFGQGTRLTVV.